A selection of T cell receptor beta chains follows, all from one sample in a study of shared clonotypes between healthy human individuals. Produced via immunoSEQ multiplex PCR; TCRdb's table is partial and in-frame only. The sample consists of roughly 490,000 clones, over 60% of them appearing once. Sequenced input: PBMCs. The receptor source for this set is a woman aged 40 to 50 in good health. Some clones in this sample may be carry-over from other donors' samples. The CDR3 runs from the conserved cysteine through the conserved F or W. The order of the fields is CDR3 protein, CDR3 DNA, V gene, D gene, J gene, clone size. D genes are given only for firm matches. Clone size appears in some rows only: once, few, many, or a class for an expanded clone.

CASSATFEEQYF,TGTGCCAGCAGCGCGACCTTTGAAGAGCAGTACTTC,TRBV7-9,-,TRBJ2-7,-
CASSLTPDREDTQYF,TGTGCCAGCAGCTTGACCCCGGACAGGGAGGATACGCAGTATTTT,TRBV5-6,TRBD1,TRBJ2-3,-
CASSLDRGRSIYNEQFF,TGTGCCAGCAGCTTAGATAGAGGCAGATCTATTTACAATGAGCAGTTCTTC,TRBV11-1,-,TRBJ2-1,-
CASRGSSWTNEQFF,TGTGCCTCCCGAGGGAGTAGTTGGACCAATGAGCAGTTCTTC,TRBV6-5,-,TRBJ2-1,once
CASSSTRLATSTDTQYF,TGTGCCAGCAGCTCCACCAGACTAGCGACTAGCACAGATACGCAGTATTTT,TRBV7-9,TRBD2,TRBJ2-3,-
CAWSPDRGLYNEQFF,TGTGCCTGGAGTCCGGACAGGGGGCTTTACAATGAGCAGTTCTTC,TRBV30,TRBD1,TRBJ2-1,-
CASSSLYIQHF,TGTGCCAGCAGTTCCTTATATATCCAGCATTTT,TRBV28,-,TRBJ1-5,-
CASSYQGARSGTIYF,TGTGCCAGCAGCTATCAGGGGGCTAGGTCGGGCACCATATATTTT,TRBV7-2,TRBD1,TRBJ1-3,few
CASSSTTHGTEAFF,TGTGCCAGCAGCTCAACGACACACGGCACTGAAGCTTTCTTT,TRBV5-4,-,TRBJ1-1,-
CASSVALAPNNEQFF,TGTGCCAGCAGCGTAGCACTAGCGCCAAACAATGAGCAGTTCTTC,TRBV9,TRBD2,TRBJ2-1,-
CASTIPVGSYNEQFF,TGTGCCAGCACCATCCCGGTGGGGTCCTACAATGAGCAGTTCTTC,TRBV7-2,-,TRBJ2-1,-
CASSPLGRYNEQFF,TGTGCCAGCTCACCGCTCGGGAGGTACAATGAGCAGTTCTTC,TRBV18,TRBD2,TRBJ2-1,-
CASSRTGVRSYEQYF,TGTGCCAGCAGTCGGACAGGGGTAAGGAGCTACGAGCAGTACTTC,TRBV28,TRBD1,TRBJ2-7,few
CASSLGGQGSYEQYF,TGTGCCAGTTCCCTGGGCGGACAGGGTTCCTACGAGCAGTACTTC,TRBV28,TRBD1,TRBJ2-7,-
CASSQGLGTGTGYEQYF,TGCGCCAGCAGCCAAGGGTTGGGGACAGGGACTGGCTACGAGCAGTACTTC,TRBV4-3,TRBD1,TRBJ2-7,-
CASSLVPEAYNEQFF,TGTGCCAGCAGCTTAGTTCCAGAGGCCTACAATGAGCAGTTCTTC,TRBV7-9,-,TRBJ2-1,hyperexpanded
CAVSSGEDYGYTF,TGTGCCGTCTCGTCGGGGGAGGACTATGGCTACACCTTC,TRBV6-6,-,TRBJ1-2,few
CASSPSGTSGTNTGELFF,TGTGCCAGCAGCCCGTCCGGGACTAGCGGAACTAACACCGGGGAGCTGTTTTTT,TRBV4-2,TRBD2,TRBJ2-2,-
CASFSLGHEQYF,TGTGCCAGCTTCTCCCTAGGCCACGAGCAGTACTTC,TRBV7-8,-,TRBJ2-7,-
CASSDGDSGGNEQFF,TGTGCCAGCAGTGACGGAGACTCAGGGGGGAATGAGCAGTTCTTC,TRBV6-4,-,TRBJ2-1,-
CASSSRETQYF,TGTGCCAGCAGCTCGCGAGAGACCCAGTACTTC,TRBV11-1,-,TRBJ2-5,once
CASRRGQQETQYF,TGTGCCAGCAGGAGGGGGCAGCAGGAGACCCAGTACTTC,TRBV27,TRBD1,TRBJ2-5,once
CASSLLAYEQYF,TGTGCCAGCAGTTTACTAGCCTACGAGCAGTACTTC,TRBV28,-,TRBJ2-7,-
CASSPRQGPNEKLFF,TGCGCCAGCAGCCCCCGACAGGGCCCAAATGAAAAACTGTTTTTT,TRBV5-1,TRBD1,TRBJ1-4,-
CASSLSRRDEQFF,TGTGCCAGCAGCCTAAGTAGGAGGGATGAGCAGTTCTTC,TRBV7-3,-,TRBJ2-1,-
CASSLGGLNTEAFF,TGTGCCAGCAGCTTAGGGGGTCTGAACACTGAAGCTTTCTTT,TRBV7-9,-,TRBJ1-1,-
CASSSQAGYSNQPQHF,TGTGCCAGCAGCTCCCAGGCGGGTTATAGCAATCAGCCCCAGCATTTT,TRBV7-2,-,TRBJ1-5,few
CSAGSQETQYF,TGCAGTGCCGGAAGTCAAGAGACCCAGTACTTC,TRBV20-1,-,TRBJ2-5,-
CASSLGLASAGNSPLHF,TGTGCCAGCAGCTTAGGCCTCGCCAGCGCGGGGAATTCACCCCTCCACTTT,TRBV13,-,TRBJ1-6,-
CASSQVGEQYF,TGTGCCAGCAGCCAGGTCGGCGAGCAGTACTTC,TRBV14,-,TRBJ2-7,-
CASSMGQQETQYF,TGTGCCAGCAGCATGGGACAGCAAGAGACCCAGTACTTC,TRBV7-3,TRBD1,TRBJ2-5,-
CAWRKTDSSYEQYF,TGTGCCTGGAGAAAGACCGATAGCTCCTACGAGCAGTACTTC,TRBV30,-,TRBJ2-7,-
CASSWASALFF,TGTGCCAGCAGTTGGGCGTCCGCGCTGTTTTTT,TRBV28,-,TRBJ2-2,-
CSVELTGVGQPQHF,TGCAGCGTTGAGTTAACGGGGGTGGGACAGCCCCAGCATTTT,TRBV29-1,-,TRBJ1-5,-
CASSIGGGRRQETQYF,TGTGCCAGTAGTATAGGAGGGGGACGACGGCAAGAGACCCAGTACTTC,TRBV19,-,TRBJ2-5,-
CASSVLLGGELFF,TGCGCCAGCAGCGTTCTTTTAGGCGGGGAGCTGTTTTTT,TRBV10-2,-,TRBJ2-2,-
CATSRDGVGELFF,TGTGCCACCAGCAGAGACGGGGTCGGGGAGCTGTTTTTT,TRBV15,-,TRBJ2-2,once
CAWTGGDTEAFF,TGTGCCTGGACAGGGGGTGACACTGAAGCTTTCTTT,TRBV30,TRBD1,TRBJ1-1,-
CASRRGYEQYF,TGTGCCAGTAGGAGAGGCTACGAGCAGTACTTC,TRBV19,-,TRBJ2-7,-
CASSSHLQGQPQHF,TGTGCCAGCAGCTCCCACTTACAAGGTCAGCCCCAGCATTTT,TRBV6-6,-,TRBJ1-5,few
CASSLNGGPSYEQYF,TGTGCCAGCAGCTTGAATGGCGGTCCTTCCTACGAGCAGTACTTC,TRBV11-3,-,TRBJ2-7,-
CASSDSASPNTGELFF,TGTGCCAGCAGTGACTCGGCTAGCCCGAACACCGGGGAGCTGTTTTTT,TRBV6-4,-,TRBJ2-2,many
CASTSGTSGTIYEQYF,TGTGCCAGCACCTCCGGGACTAGCGGGACCATCTACGAGCAGTACTTC,TRBV28,TRBD2,TRBJ2-7,-
CASSLSRDRGYSDTQYF,TGTGCCAGCAGTTTAAGTAGGGACAGGGGTTACTCAGATACGCAGTATTTT,TRBV28,TRBD1,TRBJ2-3,-
CASSLAGESREQYF,TGTGCCAGCAGTTTAGCGGGAGAGTCGAGGGAGCAGTACTTC,TRBV27,TRBD2,TRBJ2-7,-
CAWGGTDTQYF,TGTGCCTGGGGTGGGACAGATACGCAGTATTTT,TRBV30,-,TRBJ2-3,-
CASTRDRGTSDSYEQYF,TGCGCCAGCACCCGGGACAGGGGGACTAGCGATTCCTACGAGCAGTACTTC,TRBV23-1,-,TRBJ2-7,-
CASSVGADGNTIYF,TGCGCCAGCAGCGTCGGGGCCGATGGAAACACCATATATTTT,TRBV5-1,-,TRBJ1-3,-
CASMIERGQETQYF,TGTGCCAGCATGATTGAAAGGGGACAAGAGACCCAGTACTTC,TRBV6-1,-,TRBJ2-5,-
CAWSVRGLFNQPQHF,TGTGCCTGGAGTGTACGGGGACTCTTCAATCAGCCCCAGCATTTT,TRBV30,-,TRBJ1-5,few
CASRPPGQGNYGYTF,TGTGCCAGCAGACCACCGGGACAGGGGAACTATGGCTACACCTTC,TRBV7-9,TRBD1,TRBJ1-2,-
CASSRGGQGAREQYF,TGCGCCAGCAGCCGGGGCGGACAGGGGGCGCGTGAGCAGTACTTC,TRBV5-1,TRBD1,TRBJ2-7,-